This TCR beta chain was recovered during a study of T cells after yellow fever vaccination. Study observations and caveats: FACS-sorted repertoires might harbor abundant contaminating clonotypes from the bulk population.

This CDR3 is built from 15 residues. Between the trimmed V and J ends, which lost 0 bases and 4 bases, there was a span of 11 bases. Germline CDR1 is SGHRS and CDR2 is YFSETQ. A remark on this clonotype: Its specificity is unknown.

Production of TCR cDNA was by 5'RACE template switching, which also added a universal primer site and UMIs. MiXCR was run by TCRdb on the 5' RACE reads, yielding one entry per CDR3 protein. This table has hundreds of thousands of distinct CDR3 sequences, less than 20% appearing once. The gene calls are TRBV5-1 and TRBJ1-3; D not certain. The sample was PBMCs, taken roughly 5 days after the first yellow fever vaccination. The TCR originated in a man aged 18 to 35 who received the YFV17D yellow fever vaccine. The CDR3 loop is CASSLAPAYGNTIYF. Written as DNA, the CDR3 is TGCGCCAGCAGCTTGGCGCCAGCCTACGGAAACACCATATATTTT.